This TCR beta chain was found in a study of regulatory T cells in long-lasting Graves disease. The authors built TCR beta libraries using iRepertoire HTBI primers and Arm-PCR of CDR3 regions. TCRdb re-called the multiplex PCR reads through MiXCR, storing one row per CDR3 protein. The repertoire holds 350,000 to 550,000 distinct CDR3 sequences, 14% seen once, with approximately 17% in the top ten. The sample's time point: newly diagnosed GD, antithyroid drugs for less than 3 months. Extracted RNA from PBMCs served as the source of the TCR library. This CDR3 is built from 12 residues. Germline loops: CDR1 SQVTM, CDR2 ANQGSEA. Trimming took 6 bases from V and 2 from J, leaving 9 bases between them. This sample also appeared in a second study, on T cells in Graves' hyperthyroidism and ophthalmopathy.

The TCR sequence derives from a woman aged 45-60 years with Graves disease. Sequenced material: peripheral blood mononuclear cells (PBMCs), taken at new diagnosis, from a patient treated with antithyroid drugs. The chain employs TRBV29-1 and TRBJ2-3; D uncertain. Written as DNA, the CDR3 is TGCAGCGTCCTTCGGTCCACAGATACGCAGTATTTT. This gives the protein CSVLRSTDTQYF.